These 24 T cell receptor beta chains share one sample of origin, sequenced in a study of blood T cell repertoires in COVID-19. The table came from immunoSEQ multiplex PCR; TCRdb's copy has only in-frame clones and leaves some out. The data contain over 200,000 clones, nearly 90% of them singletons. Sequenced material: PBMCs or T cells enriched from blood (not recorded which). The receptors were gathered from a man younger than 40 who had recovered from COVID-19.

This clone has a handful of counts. The CDR3 coding sequence is TGTGCCAGCAGATGGGAGAAATACGAGCAGTACTTC. Translating gives CASRWEKYEQYF. The chain recombines TRBV7-9 with TRBJ2-7; tentative D call: TRBD2 (5 bases). The germline V gene has CDR1 SEHNR and CDR2 FQNEAQ (reference sequence). V was pared by 6 bases and J by 4 bases, with 10 bases between. This CDR3 is built from 12 residues.

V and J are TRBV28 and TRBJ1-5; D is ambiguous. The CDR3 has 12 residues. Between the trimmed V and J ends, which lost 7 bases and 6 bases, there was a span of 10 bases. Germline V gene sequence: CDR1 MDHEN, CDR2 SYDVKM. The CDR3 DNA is TGTGCCAGCACCAGAGGTAGTCAGCCCCAGCATTTT. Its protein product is CASTRGSQPQHF.

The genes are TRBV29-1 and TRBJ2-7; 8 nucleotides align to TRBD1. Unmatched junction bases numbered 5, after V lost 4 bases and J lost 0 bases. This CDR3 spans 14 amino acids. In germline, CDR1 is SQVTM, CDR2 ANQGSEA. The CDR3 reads CSVVRQGASYEQYF. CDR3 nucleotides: TGCAGCGTTGTTAGGCAGGGGGCCTCCTACGAGCAGTACTTC.

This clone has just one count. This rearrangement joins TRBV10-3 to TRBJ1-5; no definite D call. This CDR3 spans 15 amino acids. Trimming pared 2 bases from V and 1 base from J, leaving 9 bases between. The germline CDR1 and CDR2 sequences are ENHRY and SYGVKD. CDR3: CAISEGGLSNQPQHF. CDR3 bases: TGTGCCATCAGTGAGGGAGGGTTAAGCAATCAGCCCCAGCATTTT.

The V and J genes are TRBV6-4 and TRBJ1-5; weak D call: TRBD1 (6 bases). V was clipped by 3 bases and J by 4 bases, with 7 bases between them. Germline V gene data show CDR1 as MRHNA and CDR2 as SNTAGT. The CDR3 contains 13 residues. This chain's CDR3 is CASSEQGNQPQHF. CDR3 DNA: TGTGCCAGCAGTGAACAGGGTAATCAGCCCCAGCATTTT.

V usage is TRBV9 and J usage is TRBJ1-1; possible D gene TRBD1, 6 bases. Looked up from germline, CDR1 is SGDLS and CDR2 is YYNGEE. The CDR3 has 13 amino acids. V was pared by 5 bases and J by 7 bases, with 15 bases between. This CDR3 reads CASSPGTRNEAFF. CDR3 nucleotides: TGTGCCAGCAGTCCCGGGACACGAAATGAAGCTTTCTTT.

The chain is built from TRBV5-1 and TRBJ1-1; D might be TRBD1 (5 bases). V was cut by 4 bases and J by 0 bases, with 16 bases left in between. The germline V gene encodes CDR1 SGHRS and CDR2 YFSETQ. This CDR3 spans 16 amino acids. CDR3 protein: CASSPEPTGVNTEAFF. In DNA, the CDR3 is TGCGCCAGCAGCCCTGAGCCTACAGGAGTGAACACTGAAGCTTTCTTT. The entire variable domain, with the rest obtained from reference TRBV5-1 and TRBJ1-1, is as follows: KAGVTQTPRYLIKTRGQQVTLSCSPISGHRSVSWYQQTPGQGLQFLFEYFSETQRNKGNFPGRFSGRQFSNSRSEMNVSTLELGDSALYLCASSPEPTGVNTEAFFGQGTRLTVV.

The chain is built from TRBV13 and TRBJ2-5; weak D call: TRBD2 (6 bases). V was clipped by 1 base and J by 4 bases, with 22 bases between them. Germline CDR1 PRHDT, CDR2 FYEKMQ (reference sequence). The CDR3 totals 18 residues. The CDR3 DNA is TGTGCCAGCAGCTTAGAATCTTATCCGGGGGAGGAGGGAGAGACCCAGTACTTC. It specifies CASSLESYPGEEGETQYF.

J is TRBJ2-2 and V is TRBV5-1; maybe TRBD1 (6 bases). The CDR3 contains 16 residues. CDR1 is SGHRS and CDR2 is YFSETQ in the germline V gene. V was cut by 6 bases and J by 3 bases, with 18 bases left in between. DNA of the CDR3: TGCGCCAGCAAATCTACCTCAGGGGCGGACACCGGGGAGCTGTTTTTT. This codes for CASKSTSGADTGELFF.

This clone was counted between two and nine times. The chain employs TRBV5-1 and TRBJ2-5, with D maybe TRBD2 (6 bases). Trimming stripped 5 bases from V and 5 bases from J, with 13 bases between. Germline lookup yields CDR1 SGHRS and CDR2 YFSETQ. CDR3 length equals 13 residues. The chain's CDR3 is CASSLWGDETQYF. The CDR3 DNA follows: TGCGCCAGCAGTTTGTGGGGGGACGAGACCCAGTACTTC.

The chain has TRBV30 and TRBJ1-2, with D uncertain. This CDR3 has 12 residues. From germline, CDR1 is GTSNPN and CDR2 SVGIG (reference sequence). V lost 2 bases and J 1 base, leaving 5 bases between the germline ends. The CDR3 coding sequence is TGTGCCTGGAGTTACGGTAACTATGGCTACACCTTC. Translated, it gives CAWSYGNYGYTF.

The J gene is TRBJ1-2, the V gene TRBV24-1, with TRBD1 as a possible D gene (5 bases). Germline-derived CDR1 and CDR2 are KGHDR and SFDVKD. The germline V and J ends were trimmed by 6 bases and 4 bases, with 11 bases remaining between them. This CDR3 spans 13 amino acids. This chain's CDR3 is CATSPGDSYGYTF. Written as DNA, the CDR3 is TGTGCCACCAGTCCCGGAGACAGCTATGGCTACACCTTC.

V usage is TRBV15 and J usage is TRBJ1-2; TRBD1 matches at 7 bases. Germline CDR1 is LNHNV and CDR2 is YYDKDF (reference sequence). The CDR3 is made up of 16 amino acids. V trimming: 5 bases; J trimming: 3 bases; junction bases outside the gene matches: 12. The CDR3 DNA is TGTGCCACCAGCCCCCATATCGGTCAGGGGGACTATGGCTACACCTTC. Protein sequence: CATSPHIGQGDYGYTF.

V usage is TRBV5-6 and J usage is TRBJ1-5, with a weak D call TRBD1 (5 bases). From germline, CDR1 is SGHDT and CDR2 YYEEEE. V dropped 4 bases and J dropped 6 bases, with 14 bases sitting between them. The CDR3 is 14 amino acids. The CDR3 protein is CASSPWGGSQPQHF. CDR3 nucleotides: TGTGCCAGCAGCCCTTGGGGGGGGTCTCAGCCCCAGCATTTT. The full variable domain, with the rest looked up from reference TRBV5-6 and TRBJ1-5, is DAGVTQSPTHLIKTRGQQVTLRCSPKSGHDTVSWYQQALGQGPQFIFQYYEEEERQRGNFPDRFSGHQFPNYSSELNVNALLLGDSALYLCASSPWGGSQPQHFGDGTRLSIL.

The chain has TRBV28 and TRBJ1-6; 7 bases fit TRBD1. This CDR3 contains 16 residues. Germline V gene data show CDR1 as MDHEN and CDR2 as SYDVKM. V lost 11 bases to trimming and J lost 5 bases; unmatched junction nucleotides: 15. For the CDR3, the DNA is TGTGCCGGCCAACCTAACAGGGGCATTGATAATTCACCCCTCCACTTT. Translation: CAGQPNRGIDNSPLHF.

CDR3 amino acids: CASSKSSGGRAYGYTF. The CDR3 nucleotides read TGTGCCAGTAGTAAATCCTCAGGGGGCAGGGCCTATGGCTACACCTTC. This chain links TRBV19 with TRBJ1-2; 8 bases are a match to TRBD1. The CDR3 extends over 16 amino acids. Per the germline V gene, CDR1 is LNHDA and CDR2 is SQIVND (reference sequence). The ends lost 4 bases at V and 4 bases at J; junction bases unmatched: 11.

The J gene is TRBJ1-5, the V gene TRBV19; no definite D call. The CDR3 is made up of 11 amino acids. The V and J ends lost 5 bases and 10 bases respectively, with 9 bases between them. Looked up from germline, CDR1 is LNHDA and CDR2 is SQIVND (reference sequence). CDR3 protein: CASSDYGPQHF. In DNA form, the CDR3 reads TGTGCCAGTAGTGACTATGGTCCCCAGCATTTT.

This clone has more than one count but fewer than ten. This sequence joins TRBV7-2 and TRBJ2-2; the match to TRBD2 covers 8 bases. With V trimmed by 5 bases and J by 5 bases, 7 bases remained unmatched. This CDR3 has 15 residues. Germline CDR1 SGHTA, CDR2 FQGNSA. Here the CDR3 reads CASSPIAGKTGELFF. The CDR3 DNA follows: TGTGCCAGCAGCCCGATAGCGGGGAAGACCGGGGAGCTGTTTTTT. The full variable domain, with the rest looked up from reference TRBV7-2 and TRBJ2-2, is GAGVSQSPSNKVTEKGKDVELRCDPISGHTALYWYRQSLGQGLEFLIYFQGNSAPDKSGLPSDRFSAERTGGSVSTLTIQRTQQEDSAVYLCASSPIAGKTGELFFGEGSRLTVL.

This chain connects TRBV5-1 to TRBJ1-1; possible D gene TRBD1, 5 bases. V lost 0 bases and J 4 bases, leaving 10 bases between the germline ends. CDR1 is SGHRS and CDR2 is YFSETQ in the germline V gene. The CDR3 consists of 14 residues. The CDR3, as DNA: TGCGCCAGCAGCTTGGGGGGCAGTATCACTGAAGCTTTCTTT. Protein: CASSLGGSITEAFF. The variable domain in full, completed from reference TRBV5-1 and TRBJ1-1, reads KAGVTQTPRYLIKTRGQQVTLSCSPISGHRSVSWYQQTPGQGLQFLFEYFSETQRNKGNFPGRFSGRQFSNSRSEMNVSTLELGDSALYLCASSLGGSITEAFFGQGTRLTVV.

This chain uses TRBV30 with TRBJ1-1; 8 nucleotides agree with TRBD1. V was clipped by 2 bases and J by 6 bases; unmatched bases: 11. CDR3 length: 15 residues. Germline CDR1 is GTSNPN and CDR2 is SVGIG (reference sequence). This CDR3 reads CAWSPEDRVDAEAFF. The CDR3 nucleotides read TGTGCCTGGAGTCCTGAGGACAGGGTGGACGCTGAAGCTTTCTTT. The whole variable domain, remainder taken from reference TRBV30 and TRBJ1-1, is SQTIHQWPATLVQPVGSPLSLECTVEGTSNPNLYWYRQAAGRGLQLLFYSVGIGQISSEVPQNLSASRPQDRQFILSSKKLLLSDSGFYLCAWSPEDRVDAEAFFGQGTRLTVV.

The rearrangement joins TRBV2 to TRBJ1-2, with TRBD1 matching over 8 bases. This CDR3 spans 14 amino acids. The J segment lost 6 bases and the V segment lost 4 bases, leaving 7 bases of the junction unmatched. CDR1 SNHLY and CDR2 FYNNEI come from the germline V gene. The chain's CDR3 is CASSVQGAGDGYTF. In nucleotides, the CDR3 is TGTGCCAGCAGTGTCCAGGGGGCGGGGGATGGCTACACCTTC.

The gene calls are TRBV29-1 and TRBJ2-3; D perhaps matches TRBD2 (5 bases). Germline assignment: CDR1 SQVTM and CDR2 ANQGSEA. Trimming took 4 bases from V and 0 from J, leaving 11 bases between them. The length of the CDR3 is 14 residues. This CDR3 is CSVVGGQSTDTQYF. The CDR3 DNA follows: TGCAGCGTTGTAGGCGGGCAGAGCACAGATACGCAGTATTTT.

CDR3 coding DNA: TGCGCCAGCAGCCAAGCGAACAACAGGTATCAGCCCCAGCATTTT. Its protein is CASSQANNRYQPQHF. The chain carries TRBV4-1 and TRBJ1-5; weak D call: TRBD1 (5 bases). The V end was cut by 1 base, the J end by 5 bases, with 12 bases between. Germline V gene sequence: CDR1 MGHRA, CDR2 YSYEKL. CDR3 length: 15 residues.

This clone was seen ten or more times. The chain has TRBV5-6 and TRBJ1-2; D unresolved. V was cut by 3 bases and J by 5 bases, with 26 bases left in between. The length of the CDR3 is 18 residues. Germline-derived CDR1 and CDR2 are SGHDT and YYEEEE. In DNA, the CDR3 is TGTGCCAGCAGCTCCCAATACGGGAGTCTGATCGCCATTTATGGCTACACCTTC. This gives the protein CASSSQYGSLIAIYGYTF. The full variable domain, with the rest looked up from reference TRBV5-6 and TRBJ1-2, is DAGVTQSPTHLIKTRGQQVTLRCSPKSGHDTVSWYQQALGQGPQFIFQYYEEEERQRGNFPDRFSGHQFPNYSSELNVNALLLGDSALYLCASSSQYGSLIAIYGYTFGSGTRLTVV.